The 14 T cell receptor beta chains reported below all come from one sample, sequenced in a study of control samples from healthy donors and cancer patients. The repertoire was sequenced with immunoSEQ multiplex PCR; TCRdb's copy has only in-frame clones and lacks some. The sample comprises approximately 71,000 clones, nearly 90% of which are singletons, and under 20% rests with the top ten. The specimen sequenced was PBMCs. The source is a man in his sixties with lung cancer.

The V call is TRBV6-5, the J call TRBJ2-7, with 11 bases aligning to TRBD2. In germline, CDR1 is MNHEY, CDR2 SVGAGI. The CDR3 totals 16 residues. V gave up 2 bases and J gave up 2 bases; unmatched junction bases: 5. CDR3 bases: TGTGCCAGCAGTTACGGGGGGACTAGCGGTACCTACGAGCAGTACTTC. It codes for CASSYGGTSGTYEQYF.

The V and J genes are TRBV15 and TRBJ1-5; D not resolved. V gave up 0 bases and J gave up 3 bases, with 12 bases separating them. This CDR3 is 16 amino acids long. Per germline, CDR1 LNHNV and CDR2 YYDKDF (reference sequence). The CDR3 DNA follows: TGTGCCACCAGCAGAGAGGGAGGGCAGAACAATCAGCCCCAGCATTTT. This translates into CATSREGGQNNQPQHF.

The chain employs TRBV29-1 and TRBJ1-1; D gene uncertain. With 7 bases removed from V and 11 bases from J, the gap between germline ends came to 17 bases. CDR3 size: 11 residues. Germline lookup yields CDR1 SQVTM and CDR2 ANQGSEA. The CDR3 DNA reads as TGCAGCGCTAATAATTGGGCAGACGCTTTCTTT. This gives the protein CSANNWADAFF.

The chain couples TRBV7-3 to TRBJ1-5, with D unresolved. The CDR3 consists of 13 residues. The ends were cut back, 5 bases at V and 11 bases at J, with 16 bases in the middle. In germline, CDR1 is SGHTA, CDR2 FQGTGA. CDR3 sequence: CASSDFVGEAQHF. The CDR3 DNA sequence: TGTGCCAGCAGCGATTTCGTTGGGGAGGCCCAGCATTTT.

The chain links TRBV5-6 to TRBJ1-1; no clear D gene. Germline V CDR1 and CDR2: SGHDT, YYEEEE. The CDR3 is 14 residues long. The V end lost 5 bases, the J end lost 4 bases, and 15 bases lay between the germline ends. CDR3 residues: CASSFANPGTEAFF. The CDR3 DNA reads TGTGCCAGCAGTTTTGCTAATCCGGGCACTGAAGCTTTCTTT.

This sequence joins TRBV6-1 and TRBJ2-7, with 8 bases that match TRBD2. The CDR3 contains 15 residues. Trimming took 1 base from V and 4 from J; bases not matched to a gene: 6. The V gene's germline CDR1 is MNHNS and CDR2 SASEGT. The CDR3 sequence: CASSEGGTRDYEQYF. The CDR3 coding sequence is TGTGCCAGCAGTGAAGGGGGGACTAGGGATTACGAGCAGTACTTC.

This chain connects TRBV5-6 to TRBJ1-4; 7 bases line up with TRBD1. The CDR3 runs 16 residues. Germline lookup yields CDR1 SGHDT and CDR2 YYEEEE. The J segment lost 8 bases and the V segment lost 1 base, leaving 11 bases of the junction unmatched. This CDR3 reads CASSLIAGRGQEKLFF. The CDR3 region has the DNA TGTGCCAGCAGCTTGATAGCCGGGAGGGGGCAAGAAAAACTGTTTTTT.

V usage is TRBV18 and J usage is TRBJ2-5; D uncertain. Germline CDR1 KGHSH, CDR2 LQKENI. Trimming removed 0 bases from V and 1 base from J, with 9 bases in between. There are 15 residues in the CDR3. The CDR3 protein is CASSPPMGRQETQYF. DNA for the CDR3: TGTGCCAGCTCACCACCCATGGGTCGCCAAGAGACCCAGTACTTC.

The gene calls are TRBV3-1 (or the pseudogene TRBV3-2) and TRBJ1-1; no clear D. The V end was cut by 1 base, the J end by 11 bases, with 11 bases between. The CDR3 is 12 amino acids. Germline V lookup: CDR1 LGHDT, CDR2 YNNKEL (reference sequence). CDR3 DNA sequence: TGTGCCAGCAGCCAAGGCGGGTTGGAGGCTTTCTTT. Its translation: CASSQGGLEAFF.

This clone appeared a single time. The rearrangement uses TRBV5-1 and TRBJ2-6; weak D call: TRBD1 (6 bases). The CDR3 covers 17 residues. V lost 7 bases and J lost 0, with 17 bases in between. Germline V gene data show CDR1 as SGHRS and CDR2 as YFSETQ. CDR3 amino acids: CASRTGWYDSGANVLTF. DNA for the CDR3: TGCGCCAGCCGAACAGGGTGGTATGACTCTGGGGCCAACGTCCTGACTTTC.

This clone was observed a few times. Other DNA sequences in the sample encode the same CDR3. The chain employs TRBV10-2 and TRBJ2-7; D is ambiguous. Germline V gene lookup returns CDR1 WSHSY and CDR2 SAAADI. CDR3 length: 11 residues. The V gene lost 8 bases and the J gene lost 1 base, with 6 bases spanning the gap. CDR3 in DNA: TGCGCCAGCGGCCCGTCCTACGAGCAGTACTTC. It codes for CASGPSYEQYF.

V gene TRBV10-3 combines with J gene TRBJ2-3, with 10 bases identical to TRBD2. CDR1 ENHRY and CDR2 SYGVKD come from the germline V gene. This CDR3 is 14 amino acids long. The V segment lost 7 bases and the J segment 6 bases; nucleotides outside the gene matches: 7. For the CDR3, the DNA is TGTGCCATCAACCCTAGCGGGGGCCAGGATACGCAGTATTTT. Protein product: CAINPSGGQDTQYF.

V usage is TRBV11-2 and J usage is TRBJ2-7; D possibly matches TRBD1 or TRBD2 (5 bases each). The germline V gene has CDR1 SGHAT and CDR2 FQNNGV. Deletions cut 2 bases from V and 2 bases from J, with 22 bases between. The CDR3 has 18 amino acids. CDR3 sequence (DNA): TGTGCCAGCAGCTTAACCGAGCCGGGACCCGGCCCTACCTACGAGCAGTACTTC. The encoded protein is CASSLTEPGPGPTYEQYF. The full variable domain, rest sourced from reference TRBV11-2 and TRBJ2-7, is EAGVAQSPRYKIIEKRQSVAFWCNPISGHATLYWYQQILGQGPKLLIQFQNNGVVDDSQLPKDRFSAERLKGVDSTLKIQPAKLEDSAVYLCASSLTEPGPGPTYEQYFGPGTRLTVT.

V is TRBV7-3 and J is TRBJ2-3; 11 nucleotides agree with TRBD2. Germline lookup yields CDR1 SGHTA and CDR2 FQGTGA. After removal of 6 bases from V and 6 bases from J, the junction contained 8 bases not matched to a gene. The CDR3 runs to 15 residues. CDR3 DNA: TGTGCCAGCAGACAGACTAGCGGGGAATCGGATACGCAGTATTTT. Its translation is CASRQTSGESDTQYF. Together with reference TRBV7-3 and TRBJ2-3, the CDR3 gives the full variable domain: GAGVSQTPSNKVTEKGKYVELRCDPISGHTALYWYRQSLGQGPEFLIYFQGTGAADDSGLPNDRFFAVRPEGSVSTLKIQRTERGDSAVYLCASRQTSGESDTQYFGPGTRLTVL.